Listed below are T cell receptor beta chains from one sample, sequenced in a study of cytomegalovirus exposure and HLA in healthy donors. The data were produced by immunoSEQ multiplex PCR, yet TCRdb's version contains in-frame clones alone and is incomplete. The sample includes about 100,000 clones, over 65% seen only once; the top ten take 15% to 20%. The material sequenced was PBMCs. These receptors were obtained from a woman younger than 30 in good health and CMV-seropositive. Both conserved end residues are part of each CDR3. The D gene is left open where the match is weak. Size values are once, few and many counts, or a class for expanded clones, and some rows have none.

>TRBV7-9|TRBJ1-6|NA|NA
TGTGCCAGCAGCTTTATGAGGGAAGGATCACCCCTCCACTTT
CASSFMREGSPLHF
>TRBV28|TRBJ2-2|NA|NA
TGTGCCAGCACCCTGGTCCCCGCCGGGACAAGGAACACCGGGGAGCTGTTTTTT
CASTLVPAGTRNTGELFF
>TRBV18|TRBJ1-2|NA|NA
TGTGCCAGCTCGCGGGACCCAAGCCCCTATGGCTACACCTTC
CASSRDPSPYGYTF
>TRBV28|TRBJ2-7|TRBD2|NA
TGTGCCAGCAGTTTCAGCGGGAGAGGCGAGCAGTACTTC
CASSFSGRGEQYF
>TRBV2|TRBJ1-2|TRBD1|few
TGTGCCAGCAGCTCAGTGGACAGGGGGGACGGCTACACCTTC
CASSSVDRGDGYTF
>TRBV9|TRBJ1-2|NA|few
TGTGCCAGCAGCGCACCGATGACAACTAACTATGGCTACACCTTC
CASSAPMTTNYGYTF
>TRBV4-1|TRBJ1-2|NA|NA
TGCGCCAGCAGCCAAGCGGCAGGAAACTATGGCTACACCTTC
CASSQAAGNYGYTF
>TRBV11-1|TRBJ2-7|NA|NA
TGTGCCAGCAGCCCCCGCCGAGAGGCCCCCAGCAGAGGTGAGCAGTACTTC
CASSPRREAPSRGEQYF
>TRBV27|TRBJ2-7|NA|once
TGTGCCAGCAGTTTTTCAGGGGTGTACGAGCAGTACTTC
CASSFSGVYEQYF
>TRBV27|TRBJ2-1|NA|NA
TGTGCCAGCAGTTTACGGGTGAGCTCCTACAATGAGCAGTTCTTC
CASSLRVSSYNEQFF
>TRBV30|TRBJ2-1|TRBD1|NA
TGTGCCTGGAGTTCAGGGGGCGCCCTAAGGAGTGAGCAGTTCTTC
CAWSSGGALRSEQFF
>TRBV7-3|TRBJ1-3|NA|NA
TGTGCCAGCAGCTCGGTAGAGGGAAACACCATATATTTT
CASSSVEGNTIYF
>TRBV5-4|TRBJ2-1|TRBD1|NA
TGTGCCAGCAGCTTTCCGGGGACAGGGTCATGGGAGCAGTTCTTC
CASSFPGTGSWEQFF
>TRBV5-1|TRBJ1-4|TRBD1|few
TGCGCCAGCAGCCTACGACCTCCGGGACAGGGATCAACTAATGAAAAACTGTTTTTT
CASSLRPPGQGSTNEKLFF
>TRBV4-3|TRBJ2-3|TRBD2|NA
TGCGCCAGCAGCCGGGGACTAGCTTCGGCAGATACGCAGTATTTT
CASSRGLASADTQYF
>TRBV19|TRBJ1-1|NA|NA
TGTGCCAGTAGTATAGCCCGCGGAGTTAACACTGAAGCTTTCTTT
CASSIARGVNTEAFF
>TRBV9|TRBJ2-3|TRBD2|NA
TGTGCCAGCAGCCTTCGCGGGGGGGATACGCAGTATTTT
CASSLRGGDTQYF
>TRBV5-8|TRBJ2-7|TRBD1|NA
TGTGCCAGCAGCTTATGGGACAGGGGTTACGAGCAGTACTTC
CASSLWDRGYEQYF
>TRBV15|TRBJ1-6|NA|few
TGTGCCACCAGCCCCAGGGGAGACTATAATTCACCCCTCCACTTT
CATSPRGDYNSPLHF
>TRBV19|TRBJ2-5|TRBD1|NA
TGTGCCAGTAGTATCTCAGGGGGCCAACAAGAGACCCAGTACTTC
CASSISGGQQETQYF
>TRBV7-2|TRBJ2-2|NA|NA
TGTGCCAGCAGCTTAGCGCCCGGTAACGGGGAGCTGTTTTTT
CASSLAPGNGELFF
>TRBV7-8|TRBJ2-7|TRBD1|NA
TGTGCCAGCAGCTTCCTTGGACAGGGAAGCTACGAGCAGTACTTC
CASSFLGQGSYEQYF
>TRBV5-6|TRBJ1-2|NA|NA
TGTGCCAGCAGCTTTCTCGGTTCCGGGATAGGTCTTGGCTACACCTTC
CASSFLGSGIGLGYTF
>TRBV4-2|TRBJ2-4|TRBD2|NA
TGTGCCAGCAGCCAAGAAATTGCTAGCGGGATGGTAGAAAACATTCAGTACTTC
CASSQEIASGMVENIQYF
>TRBV5-1|TRBJ1-1|NA|few
TGCGCCAGCAGCTTGATGCCGGGAGGGGCAAAGAACACTGAAGCTTTCTTT
CASSLMPGGAKNTEAFF
>TRBV11-2|TRBJ2-3|NA|NA
TGTGCCAGCAGCCCGAGCGCAGATACGCAGTATTTT
CASSPSADTQYF
>TRBV7-7|TRBJ2-1|TRBD2|NA
TGTGCTAGCAGCTCCACGACTAGCGGCTACAATGAGCGGTTCTTC
CASSSTTSGYNERFF
>TRBV12-5|TRBJ1-3|NA|NA
TGTGCCCCCGAGGAGGGATTAAGCTCTGGAAACACCATATATTTT
CAPEEGLSSGNTIYF
>TRBV6-1|TRBJ2-7|NA|few
TGTGCCAGCCTTACAGCAGGGGCGCGGTACGAGCAGTACTTC
CASLTAGARYEQYF
>TRBV4-3|TRBJ2-1|NA|NA
TGCGCCAGCAGCCAGGAGCTTTTCCCTGAGCAGTTCTTC
CASSQELFPEQFF
>TRBV5-5|TRBJ1-6|TRBD1|NA
TGTGCCAGCAGCTTATTAAACCGGGACAGGGTTACACGTTCACCCCTCCACTTT
CASSLLNRDRVTRSPLHF
>TRBV28|TRBJ2-7|TRBD1|once
TGTGCCAGCAGTATGACAGGGGGTGCTATACCGTCCGAGCAGTACTTC
CASSMTGGAIPSEQYF
>TRBV25-1|TRBJ2-7|TRBD2|few
TGTGCCAGCAGTGATACCCCTAGAGCGGGGGACTCCTACGAGCAGTACTTC
CASSDTPRAGDSYEQYF
>TRBV5-6|TRBJ1-4|TRBD1|NA
TGTGCCAGCAGCCGTTCCGGGACAGGGACAACTAATGAAAAACTGTTTTTT
CASSRSGTGTTNEKLFF
>TRBV7-2|TRBJ2-2|NA|once
TGTGCTTTGAGGGAGGACAACACCGGGGAGCTGTTTTTT
CALREDNTGELFF
>TRBV7-3|TRBJ2-7|NA|once
TGTGCCAGCAGCTTTGCGGCAGGGGATTACGAGCAGTACTTC
CASSFAAGDYEQYF
>TRBV7-3|TRBJ2-7|NA|NA
TGTGCCAGCAGCTTAAAGAGGGCGGCCTACGAGCAGTACTTC
CASSLKRAAYEQYF
>TRBV6-4|TRBJ1-5|NA|NA
TGTGCCAGCAGTGCTACAGGGTACGGTCAGCCCCAGCATTTT
CASSATGYGQPQHF
>TRBV18|TRBJ1-2|NA|NA
TGTGCCAGCTCACTCGGGGAAAACTATGGCTACACCTTC
CASSLGENYGYTF
>TRBV6-5|TRBJ1-1|NA|NA
TGTGCCAGCAGAAAGGGGGACACTGAAGCTTTCTTT
CASRKGDTEAFF
>TRBV7-2|TRBJ2-7|TRBD2|NA
TGTGCCAGCAGCTTTCACGGGACTAGAGATTACGAGCAGTACTTC
CASSFHGTRDYEQYF
>TRBV5-6|TRBJ1-4|TRBD1|NA
TGTGCCAGCAGCCCCTGGGACAGGGTGGGCGAAAAACTGTTTTTT
CASSPWDRVGEKLFF
>TRBV5-6|TRBJ1-2|NA|NA
TGTGCCAGCAGCTTGCCTGAGGGTTCTAACTATGGCTACACCTTC
CASSLPEGSNYGYTF
>TRBV4-3|TRBJ2-1|TRBD2|NA
TGCGCCAGCAGCCTGACTAGCGGACCTGGGGATGAGCAGTTCTTC
CASSLTSGPGDEQFF
>TRBV18|TRBJ1-1|NA|NA
TGTGCCAGCTCACCACCGCGGGGGGGAGGAATGAACACTGAAGCTTTCTTT
CASSPPRGGGMNTEAFF
>TRBV2|TRBJ2-3|TRBD2|NA
TGTGCCACAAGACTAGCGGTTGGGACAGATACGCAGTATTTT
CATRLAVGTDTQYF
>TRBV11-3|TRBJ2-3|TRBD1|NA
TGTGCCAGCAGCTTGGGGGTTGGACAGGGGAGCACAGATACGCAGTATTTT
CASSLGVGQGSTDTQYF
>TRBV25-1|TRBJ2-5|NA|few
TGTGCCAGCAGTGAATCCTGGGGGGTCCAAGAGACCCAGTACTTC
CASSESWGVQETQYF
>TRBV9|TRBJ2-7|TRBD1|NA
TGTGCCAGCCAGGGACAGAGCTCCTACGAGCAGTACTTC
CASQGQSSYEQYF
>TRBV5-6|TRBJ2-6|NA|NA
TGTGCCAGCAGCTTGGGACACCGCTCTGGGGCCAACGTCCTGACTTTC
CASSLGHRSGANVLTF
>TRBV28|TRBJ2-7|TRBD1|few
TGTGCCAGCAGTCCCCCGGGACAGGGTACCTACGAGCAGTACTTC
CASSPPGQGTYEQYF
>TRBV7-8|TRBJ2-7|NA|few
TGTGCCAGCAGCTTGGGCAACTCCGAGCAGTACTTC
CASSLGNSEQYF
>TRBV11-3|TRBJ1-1|NA|NA
TGTGCCAGCAGCTCCCGAGGACCTCGGGGGACTGAAGCTTTCTTT
CASSSRGPRGTEAFF
>TRBV27|TRBJ1-4|TRBD1|NA
TGTGCCAGCAGTTCATTGACAGGGGTCGTGCTCGAAAAACTGTTTTTT
CASSSLTGVVLEKLFF
>TRBV6-4|TRBJ2-3|TRBD2|few
TGTGCCAGCAGTCTAGCGGGGGGGCCTACAGATACGCAGTATTTT
CASSLAGGPTDTQYF